The clone carrying this T cell receptor beta chain was picked up a small number of times. The antigen is unknown. These data are taken from a study of T cell repertoires in cytomegalovirus infection. Study summary: Public TCR beta signatures provided an indication of both CMV infection and a matching HLA type.

Study-wide results and caveats: Carriers of CMV plus the relevant HLA were identified by cumulative public TCR beta family frequency.

V lost 3 bases, J lost 0 bases, and 12 bases lay in between. The CDR3 is 16 residues long. The V gene's germline CDR1 is SGHNT and CDR2 YYREEE (reference sequence). A single record per CDR3 protein comes from TCRdb applying MiXCR to the reads. The sample includes hundreds of thousands of distinct CDR3 sequences, 17% of them seen just once. The origin of this receptor is a human donor in good health (CMV status not recorded). Some clones in this sample may be carry-over from other donors' samples. Sample: PBMCs. V and J are TRBV5-4 and TRBJ2-2; D uncertain. Here the CDR3 reads CASSYEPHANTGELFF. CDR3 coding DNA: TGTGCCAGCAGCTACGAACCCCACGCGAACACCGGGGAGCTGTTTTTT.